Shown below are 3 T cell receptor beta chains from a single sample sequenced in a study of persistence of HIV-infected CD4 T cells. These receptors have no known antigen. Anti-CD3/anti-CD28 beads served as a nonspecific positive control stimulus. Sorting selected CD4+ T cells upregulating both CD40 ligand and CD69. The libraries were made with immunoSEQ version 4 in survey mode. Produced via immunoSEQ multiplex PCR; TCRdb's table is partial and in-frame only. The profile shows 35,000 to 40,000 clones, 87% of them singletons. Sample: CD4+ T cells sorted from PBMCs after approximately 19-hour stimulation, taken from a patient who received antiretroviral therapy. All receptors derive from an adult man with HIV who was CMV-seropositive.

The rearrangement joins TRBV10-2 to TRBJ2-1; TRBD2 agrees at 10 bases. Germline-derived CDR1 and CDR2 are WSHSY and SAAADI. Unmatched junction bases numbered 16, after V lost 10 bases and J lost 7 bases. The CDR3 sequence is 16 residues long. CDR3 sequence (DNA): TGCGCCACCGACTCTAGCGGGAGAATAGGGGTAAATGAGCAGTTCTTC. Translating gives CATDSSGRIGVNEQFF.

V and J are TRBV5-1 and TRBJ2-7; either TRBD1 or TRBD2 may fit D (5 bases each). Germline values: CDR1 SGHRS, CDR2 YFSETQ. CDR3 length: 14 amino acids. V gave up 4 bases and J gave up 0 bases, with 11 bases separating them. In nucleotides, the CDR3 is TGCGCCAGCAGCAAGGGACCCTTCTCCTACGAGCAGTACTTC. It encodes CASSKGPFSYEQYF.

The CDR3 coding sequence is TGTGCCAGCAGCCCCGGCGGCTACAATGAGCAGTTCTTC. Protein sequence: CASSPGGYNEQFF. The rearrangement joins TRBV27 to TRBJ2-1; D call uncertain. The V and J ends lost 6 bases and 3 bases respectively, with 9 bases between them. Germline values: CDR1 MNHEY, CDR2 SMNVEV (reference sequence). The CDR3 is made up of 13 amino acids.